The 24 T cell receptor beta chains reported below all come from one sample, sequenced in a study of cytomegalovirus exposure and HLA in healthy donors. PCR was performed using 60 Vbeta and 13 Jbeta primers. This table comes from immunoSEQ multiplex PCR, and its TCRdb copy is limited to in-frame clones, with some not included. The sample shows under 150,000 clones, less than 80% of them seen only once. Material for sequencing was PBMCs. The origin of the receptors is a woman between 45 and 60 years old in good health and CMV-seropositive.

CDR3 protein: CASSVVKNEQYF. In DNA form, the CDR3 reads TGTGCCAGCTCGGTCGTGAAGAACGAGCAGTACTTC. This chain connects TRBV6-4 to TRBJ2-7, with D unclear. V was trimmed by 8 bases and J by 5 bases, leaving 13 bases between them. Germline V gene sequence: CDR1 MRHNA, CDR2 SNTAGT. The length of the CDR3 is 12 residues.

The chain carries TRBV7-8 and TRBJ2-3, with a possible D match to TRBD2 (6 bases). The germline V gene encodes CDR1 SGHVS and CDR2 FQNEAQ. Trimming removed 1 base at V and 2 bases at J, with 10 bases between. CDR3 length: 15 residues. CDR3 sequence (DNA): TGTGCCAGCAGCTTAGGGGCGGGGAACACAGATACGCAGTATTTT. It specifies CASSLGAGNTDTQYF.

This chain links TRBV6-5 with TRBJ1-2, with a tentative D call TRBD1 (6 bases). Germline CDR1 and CDR2: MNHEY and SVGAGI. This CDR3 has 13 amino acids. The V gene lost 4 bases and the J gene lost 7 bases, with 13 bases spanning the gap. CDR3 residues: CASSSQGLSGYTF. CDR3 coding DNA: TGTGCCAGCAGTTCACAGGGCTTATCTGGCTACACCTTC.

The V gene is TRBV2, the J gene TRBJ2-7; the D gene is possibly TRBD1 (6 bases). The germline V gene has CDR1 SNHLY and CDR2 FYNNEI. This CDR3 contains 15 residues. V was trimmed by 3 bases and J by 1 base, leaving 13 bases between them. The CDR3 region has the DNA TGTGCCAGCAGTGAGGGCGGCAGGGGATCCTACGAGCAGTACTTC. It translates to CASSEGGRGSYEQYF.

The chain combines TRBV19 with TRBJ1-3; D uncertain. Germline lookup yields CDR1 LNHDA and CDR2 SQIVND (reference sequence). V was clipped by 3 bases and J by 0 bases, with 12 bases between them. The CDR3 sequence is 16 residues long. The CDR3 bases are TGTGCCAGTAGTATTGCGACTTGGAGCTCTGGAAACACCATATATTTT. Translated, it gives CASSIATWSSGNTIYF.

The chain joins TRBV7-2 to TRBJ1-5; D is unclear. The V end was cut by 4 bases, the J end by 5 bases, with 6 bases between. The germline V gene has CDR1 SGHTA and CDR2 FQGNSA. This CDR3 region has 12 residues. CDR3 DNA: TGTGCCAGCAGCTCGTCGGATCAGCCCCAGCATTTT. Translating gives CASSSSDQPQHF. Full variable domain (missing parts from reference TRBV7-2 and TRBJ1-5): GAGVSQSPSNKVTEKGKDVELRCDPISGHTALYWYRQSLGQGLEFLIYFQGNSAPDKSGLPSDRFSAERTGGSVSTLTIQRTQQEDSAVYLCASSSSDQPQHFGDGTRLSIL.

The gene calls are TRBV27 and TRBJ2-7, with D tentatively TRBD1 (6 bases). The CDR3 runs to 16 residues. The V gene lost 6 bases and the J gene lost 4 bases, with 22 bases spanning the gap. Germline CDR1 is MNHEY and CDR2 is SMNVEV (reference sequence). CDR3 sequence: CASSPTDGGLRYEQYF. The CDR3 DNA sequence: TGTGCCAGCAGCCCTACCGATGGGGGCCTCCGGTACGAGCAGTACTTC.

The chain uses TRBV9 and TRBJ1-4; D remains unclear. The V end was cut by 3 bases, the J end by 7 bases, with 19 bases between. The CDR3 runs 16 residues. Germline V CDR1 and CDR2: SGDLS, YYNGEE. The CDR3: CASSAQATGMTEKLFF. CDR3 nucleotides: TGTGCCAGCAGCGCGCAAGCGACCGGGATGACTGAAAAACTGTTTTTT.

The CDR3 reads CATQLRDSYGYTF. In nucleotides, the CDR3 is TGTGCCACTCAACTCCGGGACAGCTATGGCTACACCTTC. The chain combines TRBV7-2 with TRBJ1-2, with TRBD1 matching 7 bases. The length of the CDR3 is 13 residues. After removal of 10 bases from V and 4 bases from J, the junction contained 9 bases not matched to a gene. Looked up from germline, CDR1 is SGHTA and CDR2 is FQGNSA. Full variable domain (missing parts from reference TRBV7-2 and TRBJ1-2): GAGVSQSPSNKVTEKGKDVELRCDPISGHTALYWYRQSLGQGLEFLIYFQGNSAPDKSGLPSDRFSAERTGGSVSTLTIQRTQQEDSAVYLCATQLRDSYGYTFGSGTRLTVV.

This chain joins TRBV5-1 and TRBJ2-2, with 7 bases fitting TRBD1. Looked up from germline, CDR1 is SGHRS and CDR2 is YFSETQ. Trimming cost V 2 bases and J 0 bases; bases outside gene matches: 4. CDR3 length: 16 residues. CDR3 in DNA: TGCGCCAGCAGCTTACAGGGGATGACGAACACCGGGGAGCTGTTTTTT. Translation gives CASSLQGMTNTGELFF.

This chain uses TRBV28 with TRBJ1-6; D is unclear. The CDR3 is 15 residues long. CDR1 and CDR2 (germline): MDHEN, SYDVKM. V was pared by 6 bases and J by 8 bases, with 17 bases between. CDR3 loop: CASSTDGNVHSPLHF. The CDR3 DNA reads as TGTGCCAGCAGCACAGATGGCAATGTGCATTCACCCCTCCACTTT.

The V gene is TRBV9, the J gene TRBJ2-5; 8 positions agree with TRBD2. This CDR3 has 15 residues. The germline gives CDR1 SGDLS, CDR2 YYNGEE. V lost 4 bases and J lost 3; bases outside the gene matches: 8. CDR3 coding DNA: TGTGCCAGCAGCCTCCTTAGCGGGGCCGAAGAGACCCAGTACTTC. Translated: CASSLLSGAEETQYF.

The chain uses TRBV5-1 and TRBJ2-7; tentative D call: TRBD1 (6 bases). The CDR3 spans 14 residues. V lost 3 bases to trimming and J lost 6 bases, with 16 bases between them. Germline V lookup: CDR1 SGHRS, CDR2 YFSETQ. CDR3 DNA: TGCGCCAGCAGCTCGAGTACAGGGATTGGCGAGCAGTACTTC. Amino acids: CASSSSTGIGEQYF.

The chain couples TRBV9 to TRBJ2-2, with 7 positions matching TRBD1. The CDR3 totals 15 residues. V lost 3 bases, J lost 0 bases, and 2 bases stayed unmatched. Per the germline V gene, CDR1 is SGDLS and CDR2 is YYNGEE. CDR3 protein: CASSEGTANTGELFF. The CDR3, as DNA: TGTGCCAGCAGCGAAGGGACAGCGAACACCGGGGAGCTGTTTTTT.

The chain has TRBV19 and TRBJ1-1; 7 bases are a match to TRBD1. V lost 0 bases and J lost 6; bases outside the gene matches: 7. Looked up from germline, CDR1 is LNHDA and CDR2 is SQIVND (reference sequence). The CDR3 loop spans 15 amino acids. CDR3 protein: CASSIDPQGWAEAFF. For the CDR3, the DNA is TGTGCCAGTAGTATAGATCCACAGGGGTGGGCTGAAGCTTTCTTT.

V usage is TRBV12-5 and J usage is TRBJ2-2, with 8 bases matching TRBD1. J gave up 1 base and V 9 bases, and 7 bases lay outside the gene matches. The CDR3 sequence is 15 residues long. Germline V gene lookup returns CDR1 LGHNT and CDR2 FRNRAP. The CDR3 nucleotides read TGTGCTAGCAAACAACAGGGGGGGAACACCGGGGAGCTGTTTTTT. It codes for CASKQQGGNTGELFF.

The chain uses TRBV14 and TRBJ2-1, with D perhaps matching TRBD1 (5 bases). The CDR3 runs to 16 residues. With 2 bases removed from V and 11 bases from J, the gap between germline ends came to 22 bases. Germline V gives CDR1 SGHDN, CDR2 FVKESK. For the CDR3, the DNA is TGTGCCAGCAGCCAATTAAGACAGAAAGGTCTAGTTAAGCAGTTCTTC. Translating gives CASSQLRQKGLVKQFF. Full variable domain (rest looked up from reference TRBV14 and TRBJ2-1): EAGVTQFPSHSVIEKGQTVTLRCDPISGHDNLYWYRRVMGKEIKFLLHFVKESKQDESGMPNNRFLAERTGGTYSTLKVQPAELEDSGVYFCASSQLRQKGLVKQFFGPGTRLTVL.

The chain uses TRBV4-1 and TRBJ1-3; 8 nucleotides agree with TRBD1. Trimming took 2 bases from V and 1 from J; bases not matched to a gene: 16. The germline V gene has CDR1 MGHRA and CDR2 YSYEKL. The CDR3 contains 20 residues. The CDR3 nucleotides are TGCGCCAGCAGCCAACTCAGGGAGATCGGGACAGGTCATTCTGGAAACACCATATATTTT. This gives the protein CASSQLREIGTGHSGNTIYF.

J is TRBJ2-7 and V is TRBV2; 7 bases agree with TRBD1. Germline V CDR1 and CDR2: SNHLY, FYNNEI. The CDR3 totals 15 residues. V dropped 6 bases and J dropped 7; count of bases not matched to a gene: 15. Here the CDR3 reads CASRLYRGSVGEQYF. DNA for the CDR3: TGTGCCAGCAGACTATACAGGGGTTCCGTGGGGGAGCAGTACTTC.

This chain joins TRBV7-2 and TRBJ2-3; D not resolved. Germline V gives CDR1 SGHTA, CDR2 FQGNSA. Trimming shortened V by 5 bases and J by 2 bases, and 8 bases separated the two germline ends. CDR3 size: 13 residues. The CDR3 nucleotides read TGTGCCAGCAGCCCCTTAAACACAGATACGCAGTATTTT. Translation gives CASSPLNTDTQYF.

This chain links TRBV28 with TRBJ1-1; 8 bases align to TRBD1. Germline CDR1 is MDHEN and CDR2 is SYDVKM. Germline trimming cut 3 bases from V and 0 bases from J; bases unmatched to any gene: 3. The CDR3 length is 15 residues. The CDR3 DNA sequence: TGTGCCAGCAGTTTCGGGACAGGAATGAACACTGAAGCTTTCTTT. Translation: CASSFGTGMNTEAFF.

This clone was recorded only once. V is TRBV28 and J is TRBJ1-2, with D maybe TRBD1 (5 bases). Germline lookup yields CDR1 MDHEN and CDR2 SYDVKM. The CDR3 has 14 residues. V lost 2 bases to trimming and J lost 4 bases, with 11 bases between them. In DNA, the CDR3 is TGTGCCAGCAGTTTACTGGTTGGGGCCTATGGCTACACCTTC. This sequence encodes CASSLLVGAYGYTF.

This clone was found a few times. The CDR3 coding sequence is TGTGCCAGCAGTGGACCCGGGACAACCCATGGCTACACCTTC. This encodes CASSGPGTTHGYTF. This chain links TRBV2 with TRBJ1-2, with TRBD1 as a possible D gene (6 bases). The CDR3 covers 14 residues. The germline V gene encodes CDR1 SNHLY and CDR2 FYNNEI. V dropped 4 bases and J dropped 6 bases, with 15 bases sitting between them.

This clone was counted only a few times. This chain uses TRBV9 with TRBJ1-4, with D possibly being TRBD1 (6 bases). The germline V gene encodes CDR1 SGDLS and CDR2 YYNGEE. Trimming took 2 bases from V and 7 from J, leaving 12 bases between them. This CDR3 spans 14 amino acids. CDR3 nucleotides: TGTGCCAGCAGCGTCACAGGGCGCGGTGAAAAACTGTTTTTT. Amino acid sequence: CASSVTGRGEKLFF.